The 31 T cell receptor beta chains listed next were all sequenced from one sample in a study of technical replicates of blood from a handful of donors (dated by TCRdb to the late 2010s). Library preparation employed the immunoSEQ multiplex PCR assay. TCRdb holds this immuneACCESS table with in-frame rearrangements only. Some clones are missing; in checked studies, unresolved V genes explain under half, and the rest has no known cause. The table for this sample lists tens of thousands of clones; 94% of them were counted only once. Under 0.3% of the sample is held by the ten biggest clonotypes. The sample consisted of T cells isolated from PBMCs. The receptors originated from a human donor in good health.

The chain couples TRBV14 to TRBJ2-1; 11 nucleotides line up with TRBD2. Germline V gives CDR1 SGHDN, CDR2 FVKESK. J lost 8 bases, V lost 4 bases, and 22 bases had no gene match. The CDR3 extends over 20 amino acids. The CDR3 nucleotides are TGTGCCAGCAGCCTACAGACGGGGTACGGTAGCGGGGGGGCAGCCGATGAGCAGTTCTTC. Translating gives CASSLQTGYGSGGAADEQFF.

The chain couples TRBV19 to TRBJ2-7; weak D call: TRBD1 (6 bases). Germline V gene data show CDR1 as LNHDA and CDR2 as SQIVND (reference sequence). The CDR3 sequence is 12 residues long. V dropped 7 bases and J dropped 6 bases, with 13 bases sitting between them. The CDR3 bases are TGTGCCAGTATTAACAGGGTGGCCGAGCAGTACTTC. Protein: CASINRVAEQYF.

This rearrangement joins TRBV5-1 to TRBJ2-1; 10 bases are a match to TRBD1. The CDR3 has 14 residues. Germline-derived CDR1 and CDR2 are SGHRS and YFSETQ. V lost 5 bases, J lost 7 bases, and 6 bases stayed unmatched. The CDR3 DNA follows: TGCGCCAGCAGGGGGGACAGGGGCAGAAATGAGCAGTTCTTC. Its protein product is CASRGDRGRNEQFF.

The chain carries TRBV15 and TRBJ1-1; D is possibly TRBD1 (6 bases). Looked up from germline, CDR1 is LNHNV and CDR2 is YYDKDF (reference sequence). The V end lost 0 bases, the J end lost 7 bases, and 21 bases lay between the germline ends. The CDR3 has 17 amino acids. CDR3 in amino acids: CATSRDQGGFYYLEAFF. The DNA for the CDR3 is TGTGCCACCAGCAGAGATCAAGGGGGATTCTACTACCTTGAAGCTTTCTTT.

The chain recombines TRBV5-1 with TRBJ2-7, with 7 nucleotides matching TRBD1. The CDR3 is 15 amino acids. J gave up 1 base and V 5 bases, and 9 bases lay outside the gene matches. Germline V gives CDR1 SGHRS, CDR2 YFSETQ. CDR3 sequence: CASRSGTVLSYEQYF. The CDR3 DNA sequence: TGCGCCAGCAGATCCGGGACAGTTTTATCCTACGAGCAGTACTTC.

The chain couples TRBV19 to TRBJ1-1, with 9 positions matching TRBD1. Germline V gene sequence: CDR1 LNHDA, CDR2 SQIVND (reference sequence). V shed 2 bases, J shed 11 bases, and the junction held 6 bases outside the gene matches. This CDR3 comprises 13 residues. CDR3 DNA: TGTGCCAGTAGTATACTACAGGGGGCGGGGGCTTTCTTT. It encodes CASSILQGAGAFF.

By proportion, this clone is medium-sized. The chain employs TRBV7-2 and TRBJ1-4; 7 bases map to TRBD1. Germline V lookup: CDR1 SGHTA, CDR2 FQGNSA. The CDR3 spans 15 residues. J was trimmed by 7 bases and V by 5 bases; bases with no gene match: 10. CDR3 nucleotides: TGTGCCAGCAGCAGATACAGGGGTGTTAGTGAAAAACTGTTTTTT. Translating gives CASSRYRGVSEKLFF.

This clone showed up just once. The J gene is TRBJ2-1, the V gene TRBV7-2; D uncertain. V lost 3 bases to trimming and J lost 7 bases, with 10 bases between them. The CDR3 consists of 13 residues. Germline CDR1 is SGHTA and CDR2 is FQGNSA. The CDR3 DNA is TGTGCCAGCAGCTTGGCCCTGGTGAATGAGCAGTTCTTC. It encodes CASSLALVNEQFF.

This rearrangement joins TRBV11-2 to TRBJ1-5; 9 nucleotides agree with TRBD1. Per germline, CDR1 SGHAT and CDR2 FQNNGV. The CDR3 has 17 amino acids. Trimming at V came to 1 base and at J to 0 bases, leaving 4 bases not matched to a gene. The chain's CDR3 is CASSLGTGVYSNQPQHF. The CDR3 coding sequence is TGTGCCAGCAGCTTAGGGACAGGGGTCTATAGCAATCAGCCCCAGCATTTT.

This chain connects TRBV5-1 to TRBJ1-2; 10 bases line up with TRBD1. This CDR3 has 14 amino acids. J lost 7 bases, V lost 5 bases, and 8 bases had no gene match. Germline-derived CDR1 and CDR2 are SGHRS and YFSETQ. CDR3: CASRFPGQGSGYTF. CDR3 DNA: TGCGCCAGCAGGTTCCCGGGACAGGGGTCTGGCTACACCTTC.

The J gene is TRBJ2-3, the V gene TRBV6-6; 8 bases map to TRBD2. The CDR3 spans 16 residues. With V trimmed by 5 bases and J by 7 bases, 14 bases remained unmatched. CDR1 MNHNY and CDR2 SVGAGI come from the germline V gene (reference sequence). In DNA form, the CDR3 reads TGTGCCAGCAGTCCTCAGGGAGCGGGAGTATCCTATACGCAGTATTTT. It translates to CASSPQGAGVSYTQYF.

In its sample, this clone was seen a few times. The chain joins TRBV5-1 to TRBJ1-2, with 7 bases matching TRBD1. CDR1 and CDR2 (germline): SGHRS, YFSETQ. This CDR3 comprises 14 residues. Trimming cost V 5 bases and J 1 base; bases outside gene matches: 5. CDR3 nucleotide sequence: TGCGCCAGCAGAGGAGGGGGCTATAACTATGGCTACACCTTC. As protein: CASRGGGYNYGYTF.

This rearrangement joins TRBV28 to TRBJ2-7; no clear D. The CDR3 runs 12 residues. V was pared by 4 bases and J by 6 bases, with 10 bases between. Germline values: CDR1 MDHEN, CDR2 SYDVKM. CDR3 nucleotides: TGTGCCAGCAGTTCAAGACTCCGCGAGCAGTACTTC. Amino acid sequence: CASSSRLREQYF. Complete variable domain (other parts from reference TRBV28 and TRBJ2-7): DVKVTQSSRYLVKRTGEKVFLECVQDMDHENMFWYRQDPGLGLRLIYFSYDVKMKEKGDIPEGYSVSREKKERFSLILESASTNQTSMYLCASSSRLREQYFGPGTRLTVT.

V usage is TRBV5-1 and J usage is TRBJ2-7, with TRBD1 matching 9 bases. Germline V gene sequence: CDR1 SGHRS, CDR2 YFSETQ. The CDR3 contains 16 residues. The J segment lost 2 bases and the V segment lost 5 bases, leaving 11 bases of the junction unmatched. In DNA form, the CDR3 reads TGCGCCAGCAGAGATCAGACAGGGGGGGTGACCTACGAGCAGTACTTC. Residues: CASRDQTGGVTYEQYF.

The CDR3 DNA sequence: TGCAGCGTTGTGGCAGCGGGGGCCCAGCATTTT. Translation: CSVVAAGAQHF. The rearrangement links TRBV29-1 to TRBJ1-5; D is perhaps TRBD1 (5 bases). The CDR3 has 11 residues. V was shortened by 4 bases and J by 11 bases, with 12 bases between the two germline ends. The germline V gene encodes CDR1 SQVTM and CDR2 ANQGSEA.

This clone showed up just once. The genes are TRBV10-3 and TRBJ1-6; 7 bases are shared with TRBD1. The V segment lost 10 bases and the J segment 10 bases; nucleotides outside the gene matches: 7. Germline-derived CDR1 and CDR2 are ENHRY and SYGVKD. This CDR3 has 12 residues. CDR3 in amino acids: CATTTGESPLHF. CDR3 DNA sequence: TGTGCCACCACTACAGGGGAATCACCCCTCCACTTT.

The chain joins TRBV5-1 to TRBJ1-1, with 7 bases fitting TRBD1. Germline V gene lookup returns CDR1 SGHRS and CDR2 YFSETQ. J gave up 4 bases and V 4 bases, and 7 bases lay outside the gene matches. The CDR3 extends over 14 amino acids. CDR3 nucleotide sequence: TGCGCCAGCAGCCGTCAACAGGGGAGCACTGAAGCTTTCTTT. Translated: CASSRQQGSTEAFF.

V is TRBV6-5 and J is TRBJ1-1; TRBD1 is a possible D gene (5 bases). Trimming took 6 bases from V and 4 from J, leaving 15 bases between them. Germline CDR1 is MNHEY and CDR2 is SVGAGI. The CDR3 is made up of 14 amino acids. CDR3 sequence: CASSKRDSFTEAFF. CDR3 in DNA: TGTGCCAGCAGCAAAAGGGACTCCTTCACTGAAGCTTTCTTT.

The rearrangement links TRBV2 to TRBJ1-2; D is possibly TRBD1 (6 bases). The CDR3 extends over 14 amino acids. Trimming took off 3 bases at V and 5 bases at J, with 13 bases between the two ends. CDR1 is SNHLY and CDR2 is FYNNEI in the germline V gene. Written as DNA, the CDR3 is TGTGCCAGCAGTGACATAGGGGGGGGGTATGGCTACACCTTC. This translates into CASSDIGGGYGYTF.

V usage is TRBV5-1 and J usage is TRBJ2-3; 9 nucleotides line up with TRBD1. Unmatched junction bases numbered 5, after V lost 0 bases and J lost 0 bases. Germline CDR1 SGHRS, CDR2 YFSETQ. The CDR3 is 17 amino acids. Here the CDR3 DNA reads TGCGCCAGCAGCTTGGACCGAGGGACAGGGAGCACAGATACGCAGTATTTT. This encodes CASSLDRGTGSTDTQYF. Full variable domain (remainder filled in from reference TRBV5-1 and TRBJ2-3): KAGVTQTPRYLIKTRGQQVTLSCSPISGHRSVSWYQQTPGQGLQFLFEYFSETQRNKGNFPGRFSGRQFSNSRSEMNVSTLELGDSALYLCASSLDRGTGSTDTQYFGPGTRLTVL.

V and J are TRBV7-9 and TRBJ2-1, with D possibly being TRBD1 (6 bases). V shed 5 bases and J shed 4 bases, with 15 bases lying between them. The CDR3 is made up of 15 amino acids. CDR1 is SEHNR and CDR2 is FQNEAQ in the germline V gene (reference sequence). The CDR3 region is CASSRYRDRYNEQFF. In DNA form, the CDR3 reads TGTGCCAGCAGCCGATACAGGGACCGGTACAATGAGCAGTTCTTC.

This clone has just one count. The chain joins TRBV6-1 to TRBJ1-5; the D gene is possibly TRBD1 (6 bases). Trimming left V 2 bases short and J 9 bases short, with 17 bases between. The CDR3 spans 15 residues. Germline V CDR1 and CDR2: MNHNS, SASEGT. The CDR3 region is CASSETGFGERPQHF. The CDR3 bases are TGTGCCAGCAGTGAAACAGGGTTTGGGGAGCGGCCCCAGCATTTT.

CDR3 bases: TGCGCCAGCAGCCAAAGAGCAGGGGCATACGAGCAGTACTTC. This gives the protein CASSQRAGAYEQYF. The chain recombines TRBV4-1 with TRBJ2-7; a weak D match, TRBD1 (6 bases). The CDR3 extends over 14 amino acids. The ends were cut back, 2 bases at V and 4 bases at J, with 12 bases in the middle. Germline CDR1 MGHRA, CDR2 YSYEKL.

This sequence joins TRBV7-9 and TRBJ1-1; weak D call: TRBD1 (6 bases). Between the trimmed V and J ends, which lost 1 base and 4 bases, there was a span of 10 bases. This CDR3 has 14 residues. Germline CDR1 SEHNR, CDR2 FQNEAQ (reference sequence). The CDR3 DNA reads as TGTGCCAGCAGCTTAGAGGGGGAAGCCACTGAAGCTTTCTTT. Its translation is CASSLEGEATEAFF.

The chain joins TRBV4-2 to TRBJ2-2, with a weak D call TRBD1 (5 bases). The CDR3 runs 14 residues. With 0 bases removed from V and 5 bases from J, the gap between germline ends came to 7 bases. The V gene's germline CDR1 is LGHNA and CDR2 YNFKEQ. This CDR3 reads CASSQDKGTGELFF. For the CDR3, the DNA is TGTGCCAGCAGCCAAGATAAGGGGACCGGGGAGCTGTTTTTT.

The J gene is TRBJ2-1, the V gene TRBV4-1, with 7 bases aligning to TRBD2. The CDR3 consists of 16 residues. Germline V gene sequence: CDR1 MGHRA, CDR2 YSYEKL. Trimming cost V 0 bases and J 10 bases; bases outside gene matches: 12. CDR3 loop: CASSQDWGRVHREQFF. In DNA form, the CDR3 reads TGCGCCAGCAGCCAAGATTGGGGGAGGGTTCATCGGGAGCAGTTCTTC.

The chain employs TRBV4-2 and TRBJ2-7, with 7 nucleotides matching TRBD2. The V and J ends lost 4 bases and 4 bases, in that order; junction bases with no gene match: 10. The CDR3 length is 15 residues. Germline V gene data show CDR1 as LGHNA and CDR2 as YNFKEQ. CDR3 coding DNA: TGTGCCAGCAGCCCCCCCGCGGGAGAAGGGTACGAGCAGTACTTC. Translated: CASSPPAGEGYEQYF.

The CDR3 sequence is CASSLAGGLDTQYF. CDR3 DNA sequence: TGTGCCAGCAGCTTAGCGGGAGGGCTGGATACGCAGTATTTT. The genes are TRBV7-9 and TRBJ2-3; 7 bases line up with TRBD2. V dropped 0 bases and J dropped 6; count of bases not matched to a gene: 3. The CDR3 is 14 amino acids. Per the germline V gene, CDR1 is SEHNR and CDR2 is FQNEAQ (reference sequence).

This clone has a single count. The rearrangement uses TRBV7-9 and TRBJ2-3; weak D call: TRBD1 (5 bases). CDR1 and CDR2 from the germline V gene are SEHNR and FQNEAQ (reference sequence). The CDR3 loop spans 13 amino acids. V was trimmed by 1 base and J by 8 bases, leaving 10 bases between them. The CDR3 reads CASSLVREGTQYF. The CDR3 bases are TGTGCCAGCAGCTTAGTCAGGGAAGGTACGCAGTATTTT.

The CDR3 DNA follows: TGTGCCATCAGCCAATCTAAGACTAGCGGGAGAGGCACCGGGGAGCTGTTTTTT. Its translation is CAISQSKTSGRGTGELFF. This chain uses TRBV10-3 with TRBJ2-2, with 12 bases fitting TRBD2. Unmatched junction bases numbered 12, after V lost 6 bases and J lost 4 bases. From germline, CDR1 is ENHRY and CDR2 SYGVKD. This CDR3 region has 18 residues.

The CDR3 here is CASDSGRDRDEQFF. In DNA, the CDR3 is TGTGCCAGCGACTCGGGGCGGGATCGAGATGAGCAGTTCTTC. The V gene is TRBV7-9, the J gene TRBJ2-1; TRBD2 is a possible D gene (6 bases). This CDR3 is built from 14 residues. CDR1 and CDR2 (germline): SEHNR, FQNEAQ (reference sequence). V lost 8 bases, J lost 8 bases, and 19 bases lay in between. The complete variable domain, with remaining parts taken from reference TRBV7-9 and TRBJ2-1, reads DTGVSQNPRHKITKRGQNVTFRCDPISEHNRLYWYRQTLGQGPEFLTYFQNEAQLEKSRLLSDRFSAERPKGSFSTLEIQRTEQGDSAMYLCASDSGRDRDEQFFGPGTRLTVL.